This T cell receptor (beta chain) was obtained from a study of response to subunit inactivated influenza vaccine. Study observations and caveats: Authors suggested few new T cells are recruited by each seasonal influenza vaccination.

Using its own MiXCR run on the RT-PCR reads, TCRdb lists one record per CDR3 protein. In the table there are 450,000 to 600,000 distinct CDR3 sequences, under 9% of which are singletons. With 5 bases clipped from V and 7 bases from J, the junction kept 6 bases outside the gene matches. CDR3 length equals 16 residues. Germline values: CDR1 SGHTA, CDR2 FQGNSA. This clonotype was detected a few times. What it binds is not known. This receptor was obtained from a man between 50 and 75 years old who received an inactivated influenza vaccine. The chain carries TRBV7-2 and TRBJ2-1, with 15 nucleotides matching TRBD2. The sequencing here drew on PBMCs from blood, taken about 23 months after vaccination. In DNA, the CDR3 is TGTGCCAGCAGCCGCCGAGGACTAGCGGGAGGGAATGAGCAGTTCTTC. Protein: CASSRRGLAGGNEQFF.